This T cell receptor (beta chain) was found in a study of CXCR3-negative and CXCR3-positive naive CD8 T cells. 5' RACE that incorporated UMI labels was used to prepare the TRB cDNA libraries. TCRdb re-called the 5' RACE reads and shows each CDR3 protein once, DNA omitted. The listing records approximately 47,000 distinct CDR3 sequences. The length of the CDR3 is 17 residues. Germline-derived CDR1 and CDR2 are MGHRA and YSYEKL. This TCR derives from a human donor in good health. Some clones in this sample may be carry-over from other donors' samples. The rearrangement joins TRBV4-1 to TRBJ2-7; without DNA, the TCRdb call of TRBD1 cannot be checked. The sequencing sample was made of naive CXCR3- CD8+ T cells from blood. Specified subset: CD45RO-CCR7+CD27+CD95- naive CD8+ T cells lacking CXCR3 (TNR3-). This chain's CDR3 is CASSQGLSGQATYEQYF.